A selection of T cell receptor beta chains follows, all from one sample in a study of blood T cell repertoires in COVID-19. Clones were read by immunoSEQ multiplex PCR, and TCRdb kept only the in-frame ones, dropping some. The repertoire has over 250,000 clones, about 87% of them found once; the top ten carry around 3%. Sequenced sample: PBMCs or T cells enriched from blood (not recorded which). The receptors were sampled from a woman aged 50 to 60 who had recovered from COVID-19. The CDR3 runs from the conserved cysteine through the conserved F or W. The D gene is left open where the match is weak. Expanded clones get a size class; other rows say once, few or many, or leave the size out.

v_call: TRBV6-5; d_call: TRBD2; clone_size: .; j_call: TRBJ2-2; cdr3_nt: TGTGCCAGCAGCGGACTAGCGGGCGCCGGGGAGCTGTTTTTT; cdr3_aa: CASSGLAGAGELFF
v_call: TRBV7-2; d_call: TRBD1; clone_size: once; j_call: TRBJ1-1; cdr3_nt: TGTGCCAGCAGCTCTCGGCAGGGGGCTCGGTACACTGAAGCTTTCTTT; cdr3_aa: CASSSRQGARYTEAFF
v_call: TRBV28; d_call: .; clone_size: .; j_call: TRBJ1-2; cdr3_nt: TGTGCCAGCAGACTATCAGGGTCGTCCCTTGGCTACACCTTC; cdr3_aa: CASRLSGSSLGYTF
v_call: TRBV4-3; d_call: TRBD1; clone_size: .; j_call: TRBJ1-6; cdr3_nt: TGCGCCAGCAGCCAGGCAAACAGGGGAATGTCCTATAATTCACCCCTCCACTTT; cdr3_aa: CASSQANRGMSYNSPLHF
v_call: TRBV4-2; d_call: .; clone_size: .; j_call: TRBJ1-6; cdr3_nt: TGTGCCAGCAGCCAAGATCAACAGGTGATACTTTGGTCACCCCTCCACTTT; cdr3_aa: CASSQDQQVILWSPLHF
v_call: TRBV11-2; d_call: .; clone_size: once; j_call: TRBJ1-3; cdr3_nt: TGTGCCAGCAGCTTAGATTTCAGAGGCTCTGGAAACACCATATATTTT; cdr3_aa: CASSLDFRGSGNTIYF
v_call: TRBV27; d_call: .; clone_size: .; j_call: TRBJ1-5; cdr3_nt: TGTGCCAGCAGTTTATCCCGCGGCGTGGGTCAGCCCCAGCATTTT; cdr3_aa: CASSLSRGVGQPQHF
v_call: TRBV30; d_call: .; clone_size: .; j_call: TRBJ1-2; cdr3_nt: TGTGCCTGGAGTGTGGGGGAGGGGCCCTATGGCTACACCTTC; cdr3_aa: CAWSVGEGPYGYTF
v_call: TRBV23-1; d_call: TRBD1; clone_size: .; j_call: TRBJ2-6; cdr3_nt: TGCGCCAGCAGTCTATACACTGACCGGGACAGGGAAATCTCTGGGGCCAACGTCCTGACTTTC; cdr3_aa: CASSLYTDRDREISGANVLTF
v_call: TRBV7-2; d_call: .; clone_size: .; j_call: TRBJ2-1; cdr3_nt: TGTGCCAGCAGCTTAGAAATCGCGGATGAGCAGTTCTTC; cdr3_aa: CASSLEIADEQFF
v_call: TRBV2; d_call: .; clone_size: .; j_call: TRBJ2-2; cdr3_nt: TGTGCCAGCAAGTGGGACACTAACACCGGGGAGCTGTTTTTT; cdr3_aa: CASKWDTNTGELFF
v_call: TRBV7-2; d_call: TRBD2; clone_size: .; j_call: TRBJ2-3; cdr3_nt: TGTGCCAGCAGCTACGCCCGGGGGACTAGCCTCACAGATACGCAGTATTTT; cdr3_aa: CASSYARGTSLTDTQYF
v_call: TRBV19; d_call: TRBD2; clone_size: .; j_call: TRBJ2-1; cdr3_nt: TGTGCCAGTAAACTCCGTAGCGGGAGGGCCCTTGGTCGCTTAAATGAGCAGTTCTTC; cdr3_aa: CASKLRSGRALGRLNEQFF
v_call: TRBV9; d_call: TRBD1; clone_size: once; j_call: TRBJ1-6; cdr3_nt: TGTGCCAGCAGCGGGGGACAGGGCGAATATTCACCCCTCCACTTT; cdr3_aa: CASSGGQGEYSPLHF
v_call: TRBV27; d_call: TRBD1; clone_size: few; j_call: TRBJ2-5; cdr3_nt: TGTGCCAGCAGTCTGACAGGGGCTTGGGAGACCCAGTACTTC; cdr3_aa: CASSLTGAWETQYF